These T cell receptor beta chains were read from a single sample in a study of tumor-infiltrating lymphocytes in primary liver carcinoma. TCRdb reprocessed the multiplex PCR reads via MiXCR and lists one record per CDR3 protein. Of around 78,000 distinct CDR3 sequences in the sample, 71% were seen once. The sequenced sample was liver tumor tissue from sampling region 4. All receptors come from a woman aged 55-69 years with primary liver carcinoma and hepatitis B virus infection. CDR3s include the opening cysteine and the closing phenylalanine or tryptophan. The D gene is left open where the match is weak. For some rows the clone size is stated as once, few or many, or as a class when expanded; others skip it.

v_gene	d_gene	j_gene	abundance	CDR3nt	CDR3aa
TRBV29-1	TRBD2	TRBJ2-1	NA	TGCAGCGTTGTAGGGACTAGCGGGAAGTATGAACAGTTCTTC	CSVVGTSGKYEQFF
TRBV6-6	NA	TRBJ2-3	NA	TGTGCCAGTAGTATAATTAGGGGAGATACGCAGTATTTT	CASSIIRGDTQYF
TRBV29-1	NA	TRBJ1-2	NA	TGCAGCATCGCGACAGAGGGCGCATCCTCTAGCTACACCTTC	CSIATEGASSSYTF
TRBV11-3	NA	TRBJ2-1	NA	TGTGTCAGCAGCTTATGGTTCGGCGGGCTTTCCTACATCGAGCAGTTCTTC	CVSSLWFGGLSYIEQFF
TRBV6-5	NA	TRBJ2-7	NA	TGTGCCAGCAGTTACTCGGATTCAGCTAGCCGCGAGCAGTACTTC	CASSYSDSASREQYF
TRBV6-1	NA	TRBJ1-2	NA	TGTACCAGCAGTGAACAGGAAACCTATGGCTACATCTTC	CTSSEQETYGYIF
TRBV5-1	TRBD1	TRBJ1-2	once	TGCACCAGCAGCTCCGGGACAGGTGACTACACCTTC	CTSSSGTGDYTF
TRBV12-3/TRBV12-4	TRBD2	TRBJ2-5	NA	TGTGCCAGCAACCAAGGGACTAGCGGGAGGGCCGAAGAGATCCAGTACTTC	CASNQGTSGRAEEIQYF
TRBV7-8	TRBD2	TRBJ2-1	NA	TGTGCCAGCAGCGTTGGGGCTAGCGGGAGTGCTCCCTACAATGAGCAATTCTTC	CASSVGASGSAPYNEQFF
TRBV29-1	TRBD1	TRBJ1-4	NA	TGCAGTGTGGGACAGTATGGCGAAAAACTGTCTTTT	CSVGQYGEKLSF
TRBV5-8	NA	TRBJ2-1	many	TGTGCCAGCAGAAACAGGGTGGGCAATGAGCAGTTCTTC	CASRNRVGNEQFF
TRBV2	TRBD2	TRBJ2-2	NA	TGTGCCAGCAGTCTTAGCCCGGGACTAACCACCGGGGAGCTGTTTTTT	CASSLSPGLTTGELFF
TRBV28	TRBD2	TRBJ2-6	many	TGTGCCAGCAGTTTGGTTAGCGGGAGGGCTGGGGCCAACGTCCTGACTTTC	CASSLVSGRAGANVLTF
TRBV4-2	TRBD2	TRBJ2-1	NA	TGTGCCAGCAGGAAAGGACCGGGACTAGCAGCCATGGAGCAGTTCTTT	CASRKGPGLAAMEQFF
TRBV10-2	TRBD1	TRBJ1-5	many	TGCGCCAGCAGACGGACAGGGACCGATCAGCCCCAGCATTTT	CASRRTGTDQPQHF
TRBV7-9	NA	TRBJ2-5	NA	TGTGTCAGCAGCCACCGGACTAACGGGAACCAAGATACCCAGTACTTC	CVSSHRTNGNQDTQYF
TRBV29-1	TRBD1	TRBJ2-7	NA	TGCAACGTTGGAAGGGACAGGGAAGGAAGCGAGCAGTATTTC	CNVGRDREGSEQYF
TRBV11-2	TRBD2	TRBJ2-1	medium-sized	TGTGCCAGCAGCTTAACTCCCGGGACTAGCGGACACAATGAGCAGTTCTTC	CASSLTPGTSGHNEQFF
TRBV12-3/TRBV12-4	TRBD2	TRBJ2-1	NA	TGTGCCAGCAGCTCTGGACTAGGAGGCGTCTTC	CASSSGLGGVF
TRBV6-6	NA	TRBJ2-1	NA	TGTGCCAGCAGTTACTTGGGTGCCGAGCAGTTATTC	CASSYLGAEQLF
TRBV20-1	TRBD2	TRBJ2-1	NA	TGCAGTGCTAAACGGACTAGCGGACCAAATGAGCAGTTCTTC	CSAKRTSGPNEQFF
TRBV10-2	NA	TRBJ2-2	NA	TGCGCCAACAGTGACCGTACCACCGGGGAGCTGTTTTTC	CANSDRTTGELFF
TRBV6-5	NA	TRBJ2-2	NA	TGTGGCAGCAATAAAATTCCTGACAGCACCGGGGAGCTGTTTTTT	CGSNKIPDSTGELFF
TRBV19	NA	TRBJ2-6	NA	TGTGCCAGTAAGGTCTCTGGGGCCAACGTCCTGACTTTC	CASKVSGANVLTF